This T cell receptor beta chain is from a study of shared clonotypes between healthy human individuals. The method was immunoSEQ multiplex PCR; TCRdb's version includes in-frame clones alone and lacks a portion of them. This sample has 2 million to 2.5 million clones, with about 94% found just once. Concerning this clone: Its antigen is unknown.

There were no recent acute infections or vaccinations among the donors, who were healthy HIV-negative adults. Study-wide points: Clonotype sharing levels among donors were expected to vary with sequencing depth. Sharing across a handful of donors was seen in 4.5% to 6.5% of naive CD4 clonotypes.

The sequenced material came from naive CD4+ T cells sorted from blood. The subset is: CD45RA+ positively selected. The clonotype originates from a man between 18 and 29 years old in good health.

The CDR3 protein is CASSLAFGGNYEQYF. In DNA form, the CDR3 reads TGCGCCAGCAGCTTGGCCTTTGGAGGCAACTACGAGCAGTACTTC. The V call is TRBV5-1, the J call TRBJ2-7, with a possible D match to TRBD2 (5 bases). CDR1 is SGHRS and CDR2 is YFSETQ in the germline V gene. With 0 bases removed from V and 3 bases from J, the gap between germline ends came to 13 bases. This CDR3 has 15 residues.